This TCR beta chain comes out of a study of T cells in Graves' hyperthyroidism and ophthalmopathy. Study results and limitations: Most thyroid clonotypes with frequency above 0.001 were detected in blood.

Graves' hyperthyroidism without ophthalmopathy progression within 18 months was termed stable. Orbital computed tomography and thyroid ultrasound, together with serum TRAb and thyroxine and clinical symptoms, were used for diagnoses. RNA transcripts provided the source from which TCR beta CDR3 regions were amplified. The HTBI primer set served for first-round RT-PCR of the TCR CDR3. TCRdb re-called the multiplex PCR reads with MiXCR, one entry per CDR3 protein. This table holds 210,000 or so distinct CDR3 sequences, approximately 17% found once. This clonotype was counted many times. Its cognate antigen is unknown. The CDR3 has 14 residues. Trimming took off 6 bases at V and 3 bases at J, with 13 bases between the two ends.

The receptor comes from a man in his forties or fifties with Graves' hyperthyroidism. The rearrangement links TRBV12-3 or TRBV12-4 to TRBJ2-3; D gene unclear. Sequencing was performed on blood. The CDR3 protein is CASSPDVLTDTQYF. CDR3 in DNA: TGTGCCAGCAGCCCGGACGTTTTGACAGATACGCAGTATTTT.